These T cell receptor beta chains were read from a single sample in a study of blood T cell repertoires in COVID-19. The table came from immunoSEQ multiplex PCR; TCRdb's copy has only in-frame clones and leaves some out. The sample lists about 340,000 clones, over 70% occurring once. The sample consisted of peripheral blood. The receptor source for this set is a man aged 30 to 45 with active or convalescent COVID-19. CDR3s include the opening cysteine and the closing phenylalanine or tryptophan. The D gene is left open where the match is weak. For some rows the clone size is stated as once, few or many, or as a class when expanded; others skip it.

clone_size: NA; d_call: NA; j_call: TRBJ2-3; v_call: TRBV2; cdr3_aa: CASGRSSDTQYF; cdr3_nt: TGTGCCAGCGGCCGATCGTCAGATACGCAGTATTTT
clone_size: NA; d_call: NA; j_call: TRBJ1-5; v_call: TRBV18; cdr3_aa: CASSLTTGSPSNQPQHF; cdr3_nt: TGTGCCAGCTCACTAACTACAGGGAGTCCAAGTAATCAGCCCCAGCATTTT
clone_size: once; d_call: TRBD2; j_call: TRBJ2-7; v_call: TRBV28; cdr3_aa: CASSLPGLAGQYF; cdr3_nt: TGTGCCAGCAGTCTACCGGGACTAGCGGGACAGTACTTC
clone_size: few; d_call: NA; j_call: TRBJ1-2; v_call: TRBV12-3/TRBV12-4; cdr3_aa: CASSWDSTYGYTF; cdr3_nt: TGTGCCAGCAGTTGGGACTCTACCTATGGCTACACCTTC
clone_size: NA; d_call: NA; j_call: TRBJ2-1; v_call: TRBV24-1; cdr3_aa: CATSDYTRDSNEQFF; cdr3_nt: TGTGCCACCAGTGATTATACTAGGGACTCCAATGAGCAGTTCTTC
clone_size: NA; d_call: TRBD1; j_call: TRBJ2-5; v_call: TRBV28; cdr3_aa: CASSPGQVEETQYF; cdr3_nt: TGTGCCAGCAGCCCTGGACAGGTTGAAGAGACCCAGTACTTC
clone_size: NA; d_call: TRBD1; j_call: TRBJ1-2; v_call: TRBV5-1; cdr3_aa: CASSLEGGHGYTF; cdr3_nt: TGCGCCAGCAGCTTGGAAGGGGGCCATGGCTACACCTTC
clone_size: NA; d_call: TRBD1; j_call: TRBJ1-2; v_call: TRBV5-1; cdr3_aa: CASRGEGQGAASGYGYTF; cdr3_nt: TGCGCCAGCAGGGGTGAGGGACAGGGGGCGGCCTCGGGCTATGGCTACACCTTC
clone_size: NA; d_call: NA; j_call: TRBJ2-7; v_call: TRBV9; cdr3_aa: CASGARDSGFHEQYF; cdr3_nt: TGTGCCAGCGGAGCCCGGGACTCCGGATTCCACGAGCAGTACTTC
clone_size: NA; d_call: TRBD2; j_call: TRBJ2-7; v_call: TRBV6-7; cdr3_aa: CASSYSATSGRRYEQYF; cdr3_nt: TGTGCCAGCAGTTACTCGGCTACTAGCGGGAGGCGGTACGAGCAGTACTTC
clone_size: few; d_call: TRBD2; j_call: TRBJ2-1; v_call: TRBV24-1; cdr3_aa: CATSGVLAGVIGEQFF; cdr3_nt: TGTGCCACCAGTGGGGTACTAGCGGGAGTGATCGGCGAGCAGTTCTTC
clone_size: few; d_call: NA; j_call: TRBJ2-7; v_call: TRBV2; cdr3_aa: CASSPGQSYEQYF; cdr3_nt: TGTGCCAGCAGTCCTGGACAGTCCTACGAGCAGTACTTC
clone_size: few; d_call: NA; j_call: TRBJ2-1; v_call: TRBV24-1; cdr3_aa: CATTDLVGNEQFF; cdr3_nt: TGTGCCACCACCGATCTAGTGGGCAATGAGCAGTTCTTC
clone_size: once; d_call: NA; j_call: TRBJ2-5; v_call: TRBV7-2; cdr3_aa: CASSLLRGAPETQYF; cdr3_nt: TGTGCCAGCAGCTTACTACGTGGGGCTCCGGAGACCCAGTACTTC
clone_size: NA; d_call: TRBD2; j_call: TRBJ2-2; v_call: TRBV29-1; cdr3_aa: CSGTSGGPGELFF; cdr3_nt: TGCAGCGGGACTAGCGGGGGGCCCGGGGAGCTGTTTTTT
clone_size: NA; d_call: TRBD1; j_call: TRBJ1-1; v_call: TRBV28; cdr3_aa: CASSFAGGKTEAFF; cdr3_nt: TGTGCCAGCAGTTTCGCAGGGGGTAAGACTGAAGCTTTCTTT
clone_size: NA; d_call: TRBD1; j_call: TRBJ1-1; v_call: TRBV27; cdr3_aa: CASRPLPRQGRFPPPEAFF; cdr3_nt: TGTGCCAGCAGACCACTTCCTAGACAGGGAAGGTTCCCGCCGCCTGAAGCTTTCTTT
clone_size: NA; d_call: TRBD2; j_call: TRBJ2-1; v_call: TRBV29-1; cdr3_aa: CSTSSGGNNEQFF; cdr3_nt: TGCAGCACCAGCAGCGGGGGGAACAATGAGCAGTTCTTC
clone_size: few; d_call: TRBD1; j_call: TRBJ2-7; v_call: TRBV18; cdr3_aa: CASSPTGRAYEQYF; cdr3_nt: TGTGCCAGCTCACCGACAGGGCGGGCCTACGAGCAGTACTTC
clone_size: NA; d_call: NA; j_call: TRBJ2-7; v_call: TRBV6-5; cdr3_aa: CASSYSVRGTPSEQYF; cdr3_nt: TGTGCCAGCAGTTACTCGGTAAGGGGAACCCCAAGCGAGCAGTACTTC
clone_size: once; d_call: NA; j_call: TRBJ1-5; v_call: TRBV6-4; cdr3_aa: CASRDAGGLGYQPQHF; cdr3_nt: TGTGCCAGCAGGGACGCGGGGGGACTGGGTTATCAGCCCCAGCATTTT
clone_size: NA; d_call: TRBD1; j_call: TRBJ1-3; v_call: TRBV19; cdr3_aa: CASSPQGAAGNTIYF; cdr3_nt: TGTGCCAGTAGTCCTCAGGGGGCAGCTGGAAACACCATATATTTT
clone_size: NA; d_call: TRBD2; j_call: TRBJ2-3; v_call: TRBV7-3; cdr3_aa: CASSSVAGGTDTQYF; cdr3_nt: TGTGCCAGCAGCTCTGTGGCGGGGGGGACCGATACGCAGTATTTT
clone_size: few; d_call: NA; j_call: TRBJ1-5; v_call: TRBV30; cdr3_aa: CAWSVAGNQPQHF; cdr3_nt: TGTGCCTGGAGTGTAGCAGGAAATCAGCCCCAGCATTTT
clone_size: NA; d_call: NA; j_call: TRBJ1-6; v_call: TRBV19; cdr3_aa: CASSIGSPGGNSPLHF; cdr3_nt: TGTGCCAGTAGTATTGGGTCCCCGGGTGGCAATTCACCCCTCCACTTT
clone_size: NA; d_call: NA; j_call: TRBJ1-1; v_call: TRBV28; cdr3_aa: CASITVGGQGTEAFF; cdr3_nt: TGTGCCAGCATCACCGTGGGGGGGCAAGGGACTGAAGCTTTCTTT
clone_size: NA; d_call: NA; j_call: TRBJ1-2; v_call: TRBV7-3; cdr3_aa: CASSLHGGPNYGYTF; cdr3_nt: TGTGCCAGCAGCTTACACGGGGGGCCGAACTATGGCTACACCTTC
clone_size: NA; d_call: TRBD1; j_call: TRBJ1-1; v_call: TRBV19; cdr3_aa: CASRHRGTEAFF; cdr3_nt: TGTGCCAGTAGACACAGGGGAACTGAAGCTTTCTTT
clone_size: few; d_call: TRBD1; j_call: TRBJ2-1; v_call: TRBV4-1; cdr3_aa: CASSQVGTGAYNEQFF; cdr3_nt: TGCGCCAGCAGCCAAGTGGGGACAGGGGCCTACAATGAGCAGTTCTTC
clone_size: NA; d_call: TRBD2; j_call: TRBJ2-7; v_call: TRBV5-5; cdr3_aa: CASSLVASGYEQYF; cdr3_nt: TGTGCCAGCAGCTTGGTTGCTAGCGGATACGAGCAGTACTTC
clone_size: few; d_call: TRBD1; j_call: TRBJ2-7; v_call: TRBV7-2; cdr3_aa: CASSLGYGTGVREQYF; cdr3_nt: TGTGCCAGCAGCTTAGGATATGGGACAGGGGTGCGGGAGCAGTACTTC
clone_size: NA; d_call: TRBD1; j_call: TRBJ2-7; v_call: TRBV27; cdr3_aa: CAQTLNGTGAYEQYF; cdr3_nt: TGTGCCCAGACTTTGAATGGGACAGGGGCGTACGAGCAGTACTTC
clone_size: NA; d_call: NA; j_call: TRBJ2-3; v_call: TRBV7-2; cdr3_aa: CASSYQPGGTDTQYF; cdr3_nt: TGTGCCAGCAGCTACCAACCGGGAGGCACAGATACGCAGTATTTT
clone_size: NA; d_call: TRBD1; j_call: TRBJ1-1; v_call: TRBV18; cdr3_aa: CASSPTKGQPNTEAFF; cdr3_nt: TGTGCCAGCTCACCAACAAAGGGACAGCCGAACACTGAAGCTTTCTTT
clone_size: NA; d_call: NA; j_call: TRBJ2-7; v_call: TRBV6-2/TRBV6-3; cdr3_aa: CASSYGTPDRYEQYF; cdr3_nt: TGTGCCAGCAGTTACGGGACTCCCGATCGCTACGAGCAGTACTTC
clone_size: NA; d_call: NA; j_call: TRBJ2-5; v_call: TRBV5-4; cdr3_aa: CASSLGGEETQYF; cdr3_nt: TGTGCCAGCAGCTTGGGCGGGGAAGAGACCCAGTACTTC
clone_size: NA; d_call: TRBD2; j_call: TRBJ2-1; v_call: TRBV28; cdr3_aa: CASSSSGRAFNEQFF; cdr3_nt: TGTGCCAGCAGTTCTAGCGGGAGGGCTTTCAATGAGCAGTTCTTC
clone_size: NA; d_call: NA; j_call: TRBJ1-2; v_call: TRBV9; cdr3_aa: CASSVAGGSGYGYTF; cdr3_nt: TGTGCCAGCAGCGTAGCGGGGGGATCTGGCTATGGCTACACCTTC
clone_size: NA; d_call: NA; j_call: TRBJ1-6; v_call: TRBV25-1; cdr3_aa: CASRQENSPLHF; cdr3_nt: TGTGCCAGCAGACAGGAAAATTCACCCCTCCACTTT
clone_size: few; d_call: TRBD2; j_call: TRBJ2-1; v_call: TRBV9; cdr3_aa: CASSPQGGTSASEQFF; cdr3_nt: TGTGCCAGCAGCCCCCAGGGAGGGACTAGCGCTAGTGAGCAGTTCTTC
clone_size: NA; d_call: NA; j_call: TRBJ2-2; v_call: TRBV21-1; cdr3_aa: CASSKFGGTSPGGGTGELFF; cdr3_nt: TGTGCCAGCAGCAAATTCGGCGGGACTAGCCCTGGCGGGGGCACCGGGGAGCTGTTTTTT
clone_size: NA; d_call: TRBD2; j_call: TRBJ2-7; v_call: TRBV10-3; cdr3_aa: CAIGSSSGRAGYEQYF; cdr3_nt: TGTGCCATCGGGTCGAGTAGCGGGAGGGCCGGGTACGAGCAGTACTTC